These 11 T cell receptor beta chains were all obtained from the same sample, sequenced in a study of blood T cells in healthy people across ages. The authors ran a second PCR of about 6 to 12 cycles using a sample-barcoded 5' primer and a J-beta primer mix. TCRdb analysed the 5' RACE reads with MiXCR anew, one entry per CDR3 protein. Of roughly 680,000 distinct CDR3 sequences detected, about 51% appear once; the ten largest clones hold roughly 13%. The material sequenced was blood. These receptor sequences come from a woman older than 75 in good health.

This clonotype was counted between two and nine times. The chain is built from TRBV29-1 and TRBJ1-2; D might be TRBD1 (5 bases). Germline CDR1 SQVTM, CDR2 ANQGSEA. CDR3 size: 12 residues. V was clipped by 8 bases and J by 8 bases, with 18 bases between them. CDR3 amino acids: CSIQWGFGGYTF. CDR3 DNA sequence: TGCAGCATCCAGTGGGGGTTTGGCGGCTACACCTTC.

The J gene is TRBJ2-7, the V gene TRBV4-1; 7 bases line up with TRBD2. Unmatched junction bases numbered 11, after V lost 4 bases and J lost 2 bases. The CDR3 length is 16 residues. Germline CDR1 reads MGHRA; CDR2 reads YSYEKL. The CDR3: CASSLGGVGSTYEQYF. CDR3 nucleotides: TGCGCCAGCAGCCTGGGGGGGGTGGGATCGACCTACGAGCAGTACTTC.

This clonotype was detected many times. The rearrangement links TRBV12-3 or TRBV12-4 to TRBJ1-2, with D unresolved. The length of the CDR3 is 10 residues. V gave up 2 bases and J gave up 7 bases, with 2 bases separating them. CDR3 nucleotides: TGTGCCAGCAGTTTACGTGGCTACACCTTC. Protein sequence: CASSLRGYTF.

This chain uses TRBV7-2 with TRBJ1-1, with D maybe TRBD1 (5 bases). The CDR3 consists of 14 residues. The ends were cut back, 6 bases at V and 5 bases at J, with 16 bases in the middle. Germline assignment: CDR1 SGHTA and CDR2 FQGNSA. The CDR3 loop is CASRPGGVVTEAFF. The CDR3 DNA is TGTGCCAGCAGACCCGGGGGGGTTGTGACTGAAGCTTTCTTT.

V gene TRBV12-3 or TRBV12-4 combines with J gene TRBJ1-1; no definite D call. V lost 7 bases and J 1 base, leaving 13 bases between the germline ends. The CDR3 covers 14 residues. In nucleotides, the CDR3 is TGTGCCAGCATCGTTGGGCAACGGAACACTGAAGCTTTCTTT. Translated: CASIVGQRNTEAFF.

On this clonotype: Given a much more abundant clone one base away, this may be a read error. The chain employs TRBV29-1 and TRBJ1-2; 9 bases line up with TRBD1. CDR1 and CDR2 from the germline V gene are SQVTM and ANQGSEA. There are 12 residues in the CDR3. The CDR3 DNA is TGCGGCGCTGACAGGGGGAAGGGTGGCTACACCTTC. It translates to CGADRGKGGYTF.

This clonotype was observed a few times. V is TRBV5-1 and J is TRBJ2-6, with D possibly matching TRBD1 (6 bases). CDR1 SGHRS and CDR2 YFSETQ come from the germline V gene. The CDR3 contains 16 residues. The V gene lost 1 base and the J gene lost 2 bases, with 10 bases spanning the gap. The CDR3 region has the DNA TGCGCCAGCAGCTTGCCCCCAGGGGCTGGGGCCAACGTCCTGACTTTC. Translation gives CASSLPPGAGANVLTF.

The CDR3 DNA reads as TGTGCCAGCAGCTTCGGTCCCGGGGCGAGCACAGATACGCAGTATTTT. Protein sequence: CASSFGPGASTDTQYF. V is TRBV7-9 and J is TRBJ2-3; perhaps D is TRBD1 or TRBD2 (5 bases each). The CDR3 is made up of 16 amino acids. Trimming removed 3 bases from V and 0 bases from J, with 13 bases in between. Looked up from germline, CDR1 is SEHNR and CDR2 is FQNEAQ (reference sequence).

The rearrangement links TRBV12-3 or TRBV12-4 to TRBJ1-2; 7 bases line up with TRBD1. This CDR3 contains 15 residues. V was clipped by 4 bases and J by 2 bases; unmatched bases: 7. The CDR3, as DNA: TGTGCCAGCAGTTCGTCTGGGACAGAGAACTATGGCTACACCTTC. Residues: CASSSSGTENYGYTF.

This rearrangement joins TRBV5-1 to TRBJ1-4; 9 bases align to TRBD1. In germline, CDR1 is SGHRS, CDR2 YFSETQ. The CDR3 is 15 residues long. V gave up 2 bases and J gave up 2 bases; unmatched junction bases: 1. In DNA, the CDR3 is TGCGCCAGCAGCTTTACAGGGGGCACTAATGAAAAACTGTTTTTT. It yields the protein CASSFTGGTNEKLFF.

This clonotype occurred many times. The chain carries TRBV20-1 and TRBJ2-5; 7 bases are shared with TRBD2. Germline V gene sequence: CDR1 DFQATT, CDR2 SNEGSKA (reference sequence). The CDR3 sequence is 13 residues long. V was clipped by 7 bases and J by 7 bases; unmatched bases: 12. The CDR3 DNA is TGCAGTGATGGTAGCGGGTTCCCCGGGACCCAGTACTTC. Its translation is CSDGSGFPGTQYF.